The 2 T cell receptor beta chains presented below share a single source sample, sequenced in a study of blood T cell repertoires in COVID-19. Clones were read by immunoSEQ multiplex PCR, and TCRdb kept only the in-frame ones, dropping some. The table records around 170,000 clones, roughly 80% of them present only once. Source material: peripheral blood. Receptors were obtained from a man aged 25 to 40 with active or convalescent COVID-19.

Points on this clone: Germline is not matched at one junction end, which may reflect a read error. V and J are TRBV19 and TRBJ2-1; 9 bases agree with TRBD2. The CDR3 covers 15 residues. The germline V gene encodes CDR1 LNHDA and CDR2 SQIVND (reference sequence). The CDR3 nucleotides read TGTGCCAGTAGACCCGGGACTAGCTCCGACAATGAGCAGTTCTTC. Residues: CASRPGTSSDNEQFF.

This chain links TRBV19 with TRBJ1-4, with D perhaps TRBD1 (5 bases). From germline, CDR1 is LNHDA and CDR2 SQIVND (reference sequence). The CDR3 totals 12 residues. V lost 5 bases, J lost 8 bases, and 9 bases lay in between. Here the CDR3 DNA reads TGTGCCAGTAGTTGGGGGAGGGAAAAACTGTTTTTT. Translation: CASSWGREKLFF.